This T cell receptor (beta chain) is from a study of T cells after somatic rescue of genetic block. Trimming stripped 5 bases from V and 4 bases from J, with 9 bases between. The CDR3 consists of 12 residues. Per the germline V gene, CDR1 is SGHVS and CDR2 is FNYEAQ. Produced via immunoSEQ multiplex PCR; TCRdb's table is partial and in-frame only. The repertoire consists of about 70,000 clones, with about 90% occurring once and the leading ten covering 2.5% to 3.5%. What was sequenced was peripheral blood mononuclear cells (PBMCs). This sequence was found in a middle-aged man. The chain carries TRBV7-6 and TRBJ2-7; possible D gene TRBD2, 6 bases. CDR3 residues: CASSPGGYEQYF. In DNA form, the CDR3 reads TGTGCCAGCAGCCCCGGGGGTTACGAGCAGTACTTC.